Each of the 15 T cell receptor beta chains below was sequenced from the same sample in a study of cytomegalovirus exposure and HLA in healthy donors. PCR employed 60 Vbeta and 13 Jbeta primers. Produced via immunoSEQ multiplex PCR; TCRdb's table is partial and in-frame only. Of about 140,000 clones detected, roughly 79% appear once; the ten largest clones hold about 1.7%. Sequencing input: PBMCs. All receptors derive from a woman aged 25 to 39 in good health and CMV-seronegative.

The rearrangement links TRBV18 to TRBJ2-1; the D is unclear. This CDR3 contains 14 residues. Germline CDR1 is KGHSH and CDR2 is LQKENI. Trimming left V 3 bases short and J 4 bases short, with 10 bases between. CDR3 region: CASSPSLEYNEQFF. The CDR3 DNA reads TGTGCCAGCTCACCCAGTCTAGAGTACAATGAGCAGTTCTTC.

This clone has a single count. The chain combines TRBV6-1 with TRBJ2-2; 8 bases map to TRBD1. The trim removed 1 base at V and 5 bases at J, leaving 3 bases unmatched. Germline loops: CDR1 MNHNS, CDR2 SASEGT. The CDR3 covers 15 residues. The CDR3 bases are TGTGCCAGCAGTGAAGAGGGACAGGTTACCGGGGAGCTGTTTTTT. This encodes CASSEEGQVTGELFF.

This chain uses TRBV29-1 with TRBJ2-5; D is uncertain. Germline values: CDR1 SQVTM, CDR2 ANQGSEA. V was cut by 1 base and J by 2 bases, with 8 bases left in between. The CDR3 loop spans 13 amino acids. The CDR3 here is CSVEGLRQETQYF. The CDR3 DNA reads TGCAGCGTTGAAGGTTTACGGCAAGAGACCCAGTACTTC.

The chain employs TRBV5-6 and TRBJ1-2; D is perhaps TRBD1 (6 bases). V lost 0 bases to trimming and J lost 4 bases, with 10 bases between them. CDR3 length equals 14 residues. Germline CDR1 is SGHDT and CDR2 is YYEEEE. CDR3 amino acids: CASSLAGAPYGYTF. CDR3 DNA: TGTGCCAGCAGCTTGGCAGGGGCCCCCTATGGCTACACCTTC. The complete variable domain, with remaining parts taken from reference TRBV5-6 and TRBJ1-2, reads DAGVTQSPTHLIKTRGQQVTLRCSPKSGHDTVSWYQQALGQGPQFIFQYYEEEERQRGNFPDRFSGHQFPNYSSELNVNALLLGDSALYLCASSLAGAPYGYTFGSGTRLTVV.

In the case of this clone: One junction end disagrees with the germline gene, perhaps due to a read error. The rearrangement joins TRBV2 to TRBJ2-3, with TRBD1 identical over 8 bases. The CDR3 loop spans 14 amino acids. The germline V gene encodes CDR1 SNHLY and CDR2 FYNNEI. DNA for the CDR3: TGTGCCAGCAGTCGCCAGGGGGCGGCAGATATGCAGTATTTT. Amino acid sequence: CASSRQGAADMQYF.

This chain connects TRBV6-5 to TRBJ1-1, with 8 bases that match TRBD1. The CDR3 covers 15 residues. Germline trimming cut 7 bases from V and 3 bases from J; bases unmatched to any gene: 10. Per germline, CDR1 MNHEY and CDR2 SVGAGI. The CDR3 sequence is CASTSGAGGHTEAFF. CDR3 nucleotide sequence: TGTGCCAGCACGTCGGGGGCAGGGGGCCACACTGAAGCTTTCTTT.

V and J are TRBV2 and TRBJ2-2; TRBD2 aligns across 14 bases. Losses at the gene ends were 2 bases for V and 0 bases for J; bases not matched to a gene: 5. The CDR3 is 19 amino acids. The germline gives CDR1 SNHLY, CDR2 FYNNEI. The CDR3 sequence: CASSEWGLAGAPNTGELFF. CDR3 nucleotide sequence: TGTGCCAGCAGTGAATGGGGACTAGCGGGGGCCCCGAACACCGGGGAGCTGTTTTTT.

Written as DNA, the CDR3 is TGTGCCAGCAGTTACGAGCGGGGGGGCCCAGATACGCAGTATTTT. It yields the protein CASSYERGGPDTQYF. V usage is TRBV6-5 and J usage is TRBJ2-3, with 10 bases matching TRBD2. The length of the CDR3 is 15 residues. The ends lost 2 bases at V and 4 bases at J; junction bases unmatched: 3. Germline V gives CDR1 MNHEY, CDR2 SVGAGI.

The genes are TRBV6-4 and TRBJ2-7, with D possibly matching TRBD1 (6 bases). CDR1 MRHNA and CDR2 SNTAGT come from the germline V gene. The CDR3 contains 14 residues. The V end was cut by 3 bases, the J end by 6 bases, with 15 bases between. CDR3 sequence (DNA): TGTGCCAGCAGTGAATCAGGGGATCGCGGCGAGCAGTACTTC. Residues: CASSESGDRGEQYF.

This clone was counted only a few times. The chain couples TRBV19 to TRBJ2-3; TRBD2 agrees at 7 bases. The CDR3 length is 15 residues. Looked up from germline, CDR1 is LNHDA and CDR2 is SQIVND (reference sequence). The ends lost 5 bases at V and 5 bases at J; junction bases unmatched: 10. CDR3 nucleotides: TGTGCCAGTAGTTTCGAGCGGGGTCTGAAAGATACGCAGTATTTT. It encodes CASSFERGLKDTQYF. The full variable domain, in which reference TRBV19 and TRBJ2-3 provide the parts outside the CDR3, is DGGITQSPKYLFRKEGQNVTLSCEQNLNHDAMYWYRQDPGQGLRLIYYSQIVNDFQKGDIAEGYSVSREKKESFPLTVTSAQKNPTAFYLCASSFERGLKDTQYFGPGTRLTVL.

The V call is TRBV11-2, the J call TRBJ1-1, with D perhaps TRBD1 (6 bases). Germline assignment: CDR1 SGHAT and CDR2 FQNNGV. The CDR3 totals 15 residues. Trimming cost V 0 bases and J 11 bases, with 19 bases left between them. CDR3 DNA: TGTGCCAGCAGCTTAGACCCATACAGGGAGGGAAGGGCTTTCTTT. Encoded protein: CASSLDPYREGRAFF.

This chain connects TRBV2 to TRBJ2-4, with 14 bases matching TRBD2. The germline CDR1 and CDR2 sequences are SNHLY and FYNNEI. J lost 0 bases, V lost 6 bases, and 4 bases had no gene match. The CDR3 consists of 17 residues. CDR3 DNA sequence: TGTGCCAGCAGCGGACTAGCGGGGGGCGTAGCCAAAAACATTCAGTACTTC. Translated: CASSGLAGGVAKNIQYF.

The table lists this clone with a few counts. The chain carries TRBV6-4 and TRBJ2-5; 14 bases are a match to TRBD2. There are 15 residues in the CDR3. The trim removed 4 bases at V and 2 bases at J, leaving 0 bases unmatched. Germline V CDR1 and CDR2: MRHNA, SNTAGT. The CDR3 protein is CASSGLAGGQETQYF. In DNA form, the CDR3 reads TGTGCCAGCAGTGGACTAGCGGGGGGGCAAGAGACCCAGTACTTC.

The chain couples TRBV6-4 to TRBJ1-6; D uncertain. The germline V gene encodes CDR1 MRHNA and CDR2 SNTAGT. V lost 2 bases and J lost 5, with 13 bases in between. The length of the CDR3 is 16 residues. The CDR3 sequence is CASSDARDTNNSPLHF. For the CDR3, the DNA is TGTGCCAGCAGTGACGCCCGGGATACAAATAATTCACCCCTCCACTTT.

This clone was picked up a small number of times. One junction end disagrees with the germline gene, perhaps due to a read error. The chain recombines TRBV29-1 with TRBJ1-2; D unresolved. The CDR3 length is 8 residues. Germline V CDR1 and CDR2: SQVTM, ANQGSEA. CDR3 sequence reads: CSVESRFF. CDR3 bases: TGCAGCGTTGAAAGCAGGTTCTTC.